The 6 T cell receptor beta chains given below trace back to one sample, sequenced in a study of shared clonotypes between healthy human individuals (dated by TCRdb to about 2020). The library was produced with the immunoSEQ multiplex PCR assay. TCRdb's version of the immuneACCESS table is confined to in-frame rearrangements and falls short of the full clone set. An unresolved V gene accounts for under half of the shortfall where checked; the remainder is of unknown origin. For this sample there are millions of clones; 90% to 95% appear just once. The ten largest make up roughly 0.13% of the sample. Sequencing was performed on naive CD4+ T cells sorted from blood. The meaning of the sample's cell subset or site label: CD45RA+ positively selected. These receptors all stem from a man aged 18-30 years in good health.

Note on this clone: The same CDR3 arises from other DNA sequences in this sample as well. V gene TRBV6-6 combines with J gene TRBJ1-5; D is perhaps TRBD1 (5 bases). Trimming took off 2 bases at V and 0 bases at J, with 5 bases between the two ends. From germline, CDR1 is MNHNY and CDR2 SVGAGI (reference sequence). This CDR3 comprises 14 residues. CDR3: CASSYTGSNQPQHF. Here the CDR3 DNA reads TGTGCCAGCAGTTACACAGGTAGCAATCAGCCCCAGCATTTT.

The V gene is TRBV6-1, the J gene TRBJ2-3, with D possibly being TRBD2 (6 bases). This CDR3 has 14 amino acids. V was cut by 6 bases and J by 4 bases, with 14 bases left in between. Germline V gene lookup returns CDR1 MNHNS and CDR2 SASEGT. The chain's CDR3 is CASRLAIGADTQYF. DNA of the CDR3: TGTGCCAGCAGACTAGCTATAGGGGCAGATACGCAGTATTTT.

The chain joins TRBV6-5 to TRBJ1-4; D might be TRBD1 (5 bases). The CDR3 is 15 amino acids. V lost 0 bases and J 8 bases, leaving 13 bases between the germline ends. In germline, CDR1 is MNHEY, CDR2 SVGAGI. The CDR3 coding sequence is TGTGCCAGCAGTTACTCCCCCCTCGCAGGGGAAAAACTGTTTTTT. Translated, it gives CASSYSPLAGEKLFF.

V usage is TRBV12-5 and J usage is TRBJ1-5; D remains unclear. This CDR3 has 13 residues. Germline values: CDR1 LGHNT, CDR2 FRNRAP. V was shortened by 6 bases and J by 1 base, with 7 bases between the two germline ends. The CDR3 DNA reads as TGTGCTAGTGGCCCCGGGAGCAATCAGCCCCAGCATTTT. Its protein product is CASGPGSNQPQHF.

The chain combines TRBV19 with TRBJ2-7, with 8 nucleotides matching TRBD1. This CDR3 has 14 residues. From germline, CDR1 is LNHDA and CDR2 SQIVND (reference sequence). After removal of 8 bases from V and 0 bases from J, the junction contained 6 bases not matched to a gene. CDR3 coding DNA: TGTGCCAGTGCTAGGACAGGGACCTCCTACGAGCAGTACTTC. The encoded protein is CASARTGTSYEQYF.

The gene calls are TRBV2 and TRBJ2-7; the D gene is possibly TRBD1 (5 bases). Germline loops: CDR1 SNHLY, CDR2 FYNNEI. V was clipped by 5 bases and J by 0 bases, with 20 bases between them. This CDR3 region has 17 residues. CDR3 region: CASSFPLADSNSYEQYF. DNA of the CDR3: TGTGCCAGCAGTTTCCCCCTCGCCGACAGCAACTCCTACGAGCAGTACTTC.